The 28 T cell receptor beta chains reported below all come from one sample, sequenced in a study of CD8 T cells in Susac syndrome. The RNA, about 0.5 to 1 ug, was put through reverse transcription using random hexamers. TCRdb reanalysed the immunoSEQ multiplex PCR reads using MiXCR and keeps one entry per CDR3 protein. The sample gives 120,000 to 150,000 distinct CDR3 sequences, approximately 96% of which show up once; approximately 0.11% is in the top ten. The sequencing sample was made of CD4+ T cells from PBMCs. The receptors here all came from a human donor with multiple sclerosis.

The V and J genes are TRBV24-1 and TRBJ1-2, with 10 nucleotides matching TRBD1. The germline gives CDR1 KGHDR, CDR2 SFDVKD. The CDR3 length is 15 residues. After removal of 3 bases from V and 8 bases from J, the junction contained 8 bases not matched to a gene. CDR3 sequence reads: CATSDTGDRGEGYTF. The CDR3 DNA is TGTGCCACCAGTGATACCGGGGACAGGGGAGAGGGCTACACCTTC.

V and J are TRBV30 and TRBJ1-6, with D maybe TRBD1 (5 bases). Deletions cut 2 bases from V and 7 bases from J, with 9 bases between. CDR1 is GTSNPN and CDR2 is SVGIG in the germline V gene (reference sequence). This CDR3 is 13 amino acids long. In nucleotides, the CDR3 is TGTGCCTGGAGTTTGGGGACGAATTCACCCCTCCACTTT. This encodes CAWSLGTNSPLHF. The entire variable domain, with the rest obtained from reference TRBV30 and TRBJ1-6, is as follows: SQTIHQWPATLVQPVGSPLSLECTVEGTSNPNLYWYRQAAGRGLQLLFYSVGIGQISSEVPQNLSASRPQDRQFILSSKKLLLSDSGFYLCAWSLGTNSPLHFGNGTRLTVT.

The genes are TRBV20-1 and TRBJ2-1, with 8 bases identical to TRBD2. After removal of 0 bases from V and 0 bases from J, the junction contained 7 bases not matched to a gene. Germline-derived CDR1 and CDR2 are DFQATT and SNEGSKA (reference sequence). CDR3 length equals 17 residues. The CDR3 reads CSARDPTGTSSYNEQFF. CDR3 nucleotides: TGCAGTGCTAGAGATCCCACCGGGACTAGCTCCTACAATGAGCAGTTCTTC.

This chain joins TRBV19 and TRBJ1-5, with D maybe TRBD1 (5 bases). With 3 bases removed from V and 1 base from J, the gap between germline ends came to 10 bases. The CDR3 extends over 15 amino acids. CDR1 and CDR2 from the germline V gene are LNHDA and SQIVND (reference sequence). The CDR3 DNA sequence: TGTGCCAGTAGTATCCCAGGGATAAGCAATCAGCCCCAGCATTTT. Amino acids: CASSIPGISNQPQHF.

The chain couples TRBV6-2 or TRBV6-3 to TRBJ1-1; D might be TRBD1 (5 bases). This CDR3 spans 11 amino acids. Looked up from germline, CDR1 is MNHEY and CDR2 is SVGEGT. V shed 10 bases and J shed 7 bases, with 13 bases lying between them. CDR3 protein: CATYQGNEAFF. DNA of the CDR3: TGTGCCACGTACCAGGGCAATGAAGCTTTCTTT.

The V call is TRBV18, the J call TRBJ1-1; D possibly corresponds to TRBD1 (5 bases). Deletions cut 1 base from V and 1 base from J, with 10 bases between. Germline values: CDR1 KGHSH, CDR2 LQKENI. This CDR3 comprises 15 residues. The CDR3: CASSPRRDRNTEAFF. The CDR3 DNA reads TGTGCCAGCTCACCACGTCGAGACAGGAACACTGAAGCTTTCTTT.

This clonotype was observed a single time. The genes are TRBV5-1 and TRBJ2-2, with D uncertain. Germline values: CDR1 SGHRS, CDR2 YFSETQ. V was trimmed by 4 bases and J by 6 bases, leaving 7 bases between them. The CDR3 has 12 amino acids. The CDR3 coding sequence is TGCGCCAGCAGCCCTCTTCCCGGGGAGCTGTTTTTT. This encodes CASSPLPGELFF.

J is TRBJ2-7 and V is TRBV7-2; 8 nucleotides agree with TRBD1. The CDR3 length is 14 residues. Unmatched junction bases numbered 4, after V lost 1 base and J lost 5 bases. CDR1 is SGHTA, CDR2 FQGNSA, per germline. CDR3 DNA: TGTGCCAGCAGCTTAGGCGACAGGGGCCACGAGCAGTACTTC. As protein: CASSLGDRGHEQYF.

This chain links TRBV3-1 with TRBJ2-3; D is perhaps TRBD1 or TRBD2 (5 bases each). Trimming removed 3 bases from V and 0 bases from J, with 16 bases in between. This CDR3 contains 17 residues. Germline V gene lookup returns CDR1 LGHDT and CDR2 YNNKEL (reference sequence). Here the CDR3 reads CASSHLRRGPSTDTQYF. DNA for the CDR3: TGTGCCAGCAGCCATCTTCGCCGGGGACCTAGCACAGATACGCAGTATTTT.

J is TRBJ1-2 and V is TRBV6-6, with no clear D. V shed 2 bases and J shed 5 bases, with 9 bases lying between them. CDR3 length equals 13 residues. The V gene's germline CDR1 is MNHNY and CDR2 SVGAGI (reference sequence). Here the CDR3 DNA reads TGTGCCAGCAGTTACGTGTCAGCATATGGCTACACCTTC. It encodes CASSYVSAYGYTF.

Written as DNA, the CDR3 is TGTGCCAGCAGTGAATCTAGGGGTGAAGCTTTCTTT. Amino acid sequence: CASSESRGEAFF. The chain recombines TRBV25-1 with TRBJ1-1, with a possible D match to TRBD1 (5 bases). The V gene lost 1 base and the J gene lost 7 bases, with 7 bases spanning the gap. Germline lookup yields CDR1 MGHDK and CDR2 SYGVNS. The CDR3 runs 12 residues.

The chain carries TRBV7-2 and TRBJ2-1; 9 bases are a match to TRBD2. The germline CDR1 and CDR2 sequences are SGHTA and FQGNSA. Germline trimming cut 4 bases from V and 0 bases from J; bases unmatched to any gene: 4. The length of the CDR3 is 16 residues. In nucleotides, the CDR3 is TGTGCCAGCAGCTCCAGCGGGGGGAGCTCCTACAATGAGCAGTTCTTC. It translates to CASSSSGGSSYNEQFF. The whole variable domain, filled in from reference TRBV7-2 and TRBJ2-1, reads GAGVSQSPSNKVTEKGKDVELRCDPISGHTALYWYRQSLGQGLEFLIYFQGNSAPDKSGLPSDRFSAERTGGSVSTLTIQRTQQEDSAVYLCASSSSGGSSYNEQFFGPGTRLTVL.

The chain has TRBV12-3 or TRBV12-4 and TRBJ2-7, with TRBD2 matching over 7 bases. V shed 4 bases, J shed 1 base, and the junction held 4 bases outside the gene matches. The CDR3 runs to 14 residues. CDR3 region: CASSSSGHSYEQYF. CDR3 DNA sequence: TGTGCCAGCAGTTCTAGCGGACATTCCTACGAGCAGTACTTC.

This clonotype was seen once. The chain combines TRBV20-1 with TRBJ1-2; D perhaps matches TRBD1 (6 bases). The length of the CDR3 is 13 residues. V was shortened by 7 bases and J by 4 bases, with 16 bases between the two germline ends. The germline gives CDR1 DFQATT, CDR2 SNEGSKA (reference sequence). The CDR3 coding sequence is TGCAGTGTAGAACAGGGACGAGGCTATGGCTACACCTTC. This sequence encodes CSVEQGRGYGYTF.

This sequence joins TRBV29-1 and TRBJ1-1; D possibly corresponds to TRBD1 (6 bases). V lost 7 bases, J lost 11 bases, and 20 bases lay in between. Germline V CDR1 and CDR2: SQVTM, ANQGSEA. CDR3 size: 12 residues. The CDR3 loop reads CSAGPRTVSAFF. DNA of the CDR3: TGCAGCGCGGGACCCCGGACAGTATCGGCTTTCTTT. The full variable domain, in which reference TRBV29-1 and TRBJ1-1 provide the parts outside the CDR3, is SAVISQKPSRDICQRGTSLTIQCQVDSQVTMMFWYRQQPGQSLTLIATANQGSEATYESGFVIDKFPISRPNLTFSTLTVSNMSPEDSSIYLCSAGPRTVSAFFGQGTRLTVV.

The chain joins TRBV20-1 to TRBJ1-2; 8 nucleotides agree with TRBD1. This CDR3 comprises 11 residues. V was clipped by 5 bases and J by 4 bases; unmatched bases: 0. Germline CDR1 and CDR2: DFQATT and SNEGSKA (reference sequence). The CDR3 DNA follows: TGCAGTGCTGGGACAGGCTATGGCTACACCTTC. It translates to CSAGTGYGYTF.

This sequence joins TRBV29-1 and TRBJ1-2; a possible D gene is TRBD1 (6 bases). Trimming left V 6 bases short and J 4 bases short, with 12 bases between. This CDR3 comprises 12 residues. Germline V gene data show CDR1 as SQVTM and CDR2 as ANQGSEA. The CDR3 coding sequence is TGCAGCGTACGGACAGCCACCTATGGCTACACCTTC. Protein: CSVRTATYGYTF.

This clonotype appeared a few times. The CDR3 nucleotides read TGTGCCAGCAGCCAAGCAGGGGGCGCTGGTACTAATGAAAAACTGTTTTTT. This codes for CASSQAGGAGTNEKLFF. The chain recombines TRBV7-9 with TRBJ1-4, with 8 nucleotides matching TRBD1. The CDR3 sequence is 17 residues long. V shed 5 bases, J shed 2 bases, and the junction held 10 bases outside the gene matches. Germline assignment: CDR1 SEHNR and CDR2 FQNEAQ (reference sequence).

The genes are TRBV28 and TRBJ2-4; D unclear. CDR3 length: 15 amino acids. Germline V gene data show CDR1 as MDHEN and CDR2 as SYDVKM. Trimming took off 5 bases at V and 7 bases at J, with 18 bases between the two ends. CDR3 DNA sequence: TGTGCCAGCAGTCCTCCGGGCCCCCAAGGGAACATTCAGTACTTC. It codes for CASSPPGPQGNIQYF.

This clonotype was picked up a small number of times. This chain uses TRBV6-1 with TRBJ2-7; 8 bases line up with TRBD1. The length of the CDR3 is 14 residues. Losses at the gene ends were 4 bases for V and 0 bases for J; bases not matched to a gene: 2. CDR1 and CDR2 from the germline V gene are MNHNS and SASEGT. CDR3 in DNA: TGTGCCAGCAGTGGGACAGGGAGCTCCTACGAGCAGTACTTC. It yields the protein CASSGTGSSYEQYF.

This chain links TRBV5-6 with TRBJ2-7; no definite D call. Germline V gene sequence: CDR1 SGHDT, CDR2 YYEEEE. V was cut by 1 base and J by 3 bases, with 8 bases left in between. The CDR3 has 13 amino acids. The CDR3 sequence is CASSLYGYYEQYF. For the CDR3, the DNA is TGTGCCAGCAGCTTGTACGGATACTACGAGCAGTACTTC.

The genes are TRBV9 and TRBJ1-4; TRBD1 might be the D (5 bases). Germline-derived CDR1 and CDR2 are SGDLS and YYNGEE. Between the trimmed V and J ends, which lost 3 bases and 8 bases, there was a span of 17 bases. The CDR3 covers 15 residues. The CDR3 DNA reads TGTGCCAGCAGCGCTCATGGGGCCACGATCGAAAAACTGTTTTTT. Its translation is CASSAHGATIEKLFF. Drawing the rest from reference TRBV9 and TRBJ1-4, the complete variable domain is DSGVTQTPKHLITATGQRVTLRCSPRSGDLSVYWYQQSLDQGLQFLIQYYNGEERAKGNILERFSAQQFPDLHSELNLSSLELGDSALYFCASSAHGATIEKLFFGSGTQLSVL.

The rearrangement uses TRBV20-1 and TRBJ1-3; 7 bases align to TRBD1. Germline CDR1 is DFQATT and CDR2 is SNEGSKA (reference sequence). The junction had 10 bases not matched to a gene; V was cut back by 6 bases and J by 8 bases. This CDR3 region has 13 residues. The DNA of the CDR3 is TGCAGTGCCATTAGGGCAGGGGGGGACACCATATATTTT. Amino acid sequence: CSAIRAGGDTIYF.

CDR3 sequence reads: CAWSPASDSGNTIYF. In DNA, the CDR3 is TGTGCCTGGAGCCCCGCTTCGGACTCTGGAAACACCATATATTTT. V is TRBV30 and J is TRBJ1-3, with D uncertain. This CDR3 has 15 residues. Per germline, CDR1 GTSNPN and CDR2 SVGIG (reference sequence). V lost 3 bases, J lost 0 bases, and 12 bases lay in between.

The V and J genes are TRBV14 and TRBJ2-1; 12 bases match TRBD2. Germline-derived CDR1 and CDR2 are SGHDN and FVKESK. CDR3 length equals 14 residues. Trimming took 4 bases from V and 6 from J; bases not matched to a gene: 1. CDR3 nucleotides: TGTGCCAGCAGCCCTAGCGGGAGGGCCAATGAGCAGTTCTTC. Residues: CASSPSGRANEQFF.

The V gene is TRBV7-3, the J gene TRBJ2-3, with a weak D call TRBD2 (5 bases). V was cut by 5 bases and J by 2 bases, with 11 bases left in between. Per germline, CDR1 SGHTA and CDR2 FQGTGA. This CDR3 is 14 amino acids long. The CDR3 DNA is TGTGCCAGCAGCCACGAGGGCTTCACAGATACGCAGTATTTT. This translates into CASSHEGFTDTQYF. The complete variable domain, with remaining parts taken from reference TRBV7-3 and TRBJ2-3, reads GAGVSQTPSNKVTEKGKYVELRCDPISGHTALYWYRQSLGQGPEFLIYFQGTGAADDSGLPNDRFFAVRPEGSVSTLKIQRTERGDSAVYLCASSHEGFTDTQYFGPGTRLTVL.

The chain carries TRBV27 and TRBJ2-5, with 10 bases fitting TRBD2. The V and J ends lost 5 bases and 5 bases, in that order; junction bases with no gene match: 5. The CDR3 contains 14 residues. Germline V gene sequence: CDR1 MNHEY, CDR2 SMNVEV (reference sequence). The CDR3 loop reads CASSDSGRFETQYF. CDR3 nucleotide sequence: TGTGCCAGCAGTGATAGCGGGAGGTTTGAGACCCAGTACTTC.

This CDR3 is CSASNLSVGQPQHF. CDR3 coding DNA: TGCAGTGCTAGTAACCTGTCGGTCGGTCAGCCCCAGCATTTT. This chain joins TRBV20-1 and TRBJ1-5; D is unresolved. Per germline, CDR1 DFQATT and CDR2 SNEGSKA (reference sequence). Trimming stripped 3 bases from V and 6 bases from J, with 15 bases between. The CDR3 runs to 14 residues.